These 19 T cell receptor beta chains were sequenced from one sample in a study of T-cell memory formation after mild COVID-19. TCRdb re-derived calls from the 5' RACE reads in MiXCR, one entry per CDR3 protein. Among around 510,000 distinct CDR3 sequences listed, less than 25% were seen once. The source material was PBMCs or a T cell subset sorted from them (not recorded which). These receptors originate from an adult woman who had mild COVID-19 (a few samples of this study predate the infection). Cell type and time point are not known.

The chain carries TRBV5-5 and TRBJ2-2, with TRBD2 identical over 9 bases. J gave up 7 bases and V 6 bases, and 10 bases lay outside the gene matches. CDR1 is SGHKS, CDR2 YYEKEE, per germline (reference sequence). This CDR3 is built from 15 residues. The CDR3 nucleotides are TGTGCCAGCATCCAGTGGCTAGCGGGGATCGGGGAGCTGTTTTTT. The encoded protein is CASIQWLAGIGELFF.

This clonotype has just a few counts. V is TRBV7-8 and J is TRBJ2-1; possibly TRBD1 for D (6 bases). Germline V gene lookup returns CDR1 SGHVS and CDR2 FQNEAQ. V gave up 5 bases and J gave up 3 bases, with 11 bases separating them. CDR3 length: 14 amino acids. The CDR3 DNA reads TGTGCCAGCAGCCTAGAACAGGGCTACAATGAGCAGTTCTTC. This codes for CASSLEQGYNEQFF.

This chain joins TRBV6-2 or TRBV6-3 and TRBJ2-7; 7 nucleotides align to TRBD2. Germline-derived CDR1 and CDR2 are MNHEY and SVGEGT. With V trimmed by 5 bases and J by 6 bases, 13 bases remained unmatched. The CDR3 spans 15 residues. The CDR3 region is CASSPLGLGVFEQYF. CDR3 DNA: TGTGCCAGCAGTCCCCTCGGACTAGGAGTCTTCGAGCAGTACTTC.

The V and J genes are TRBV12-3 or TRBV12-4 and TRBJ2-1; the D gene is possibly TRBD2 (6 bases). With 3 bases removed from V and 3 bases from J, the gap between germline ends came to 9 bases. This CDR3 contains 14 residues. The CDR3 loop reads CASSLAGNYNEQFF. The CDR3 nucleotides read TGTGCCAGCAGTTTGGCGGGAAACTACAATGAGCAGTTCTTC.

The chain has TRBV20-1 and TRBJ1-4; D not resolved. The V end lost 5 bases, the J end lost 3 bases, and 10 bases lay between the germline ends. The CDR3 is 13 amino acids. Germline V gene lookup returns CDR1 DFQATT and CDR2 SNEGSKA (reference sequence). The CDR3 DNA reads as TGCAGTGCTGCCCCCAGGCCTAATGAAAAACTGTTTTTT. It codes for CSAAPRPNEKLFF.

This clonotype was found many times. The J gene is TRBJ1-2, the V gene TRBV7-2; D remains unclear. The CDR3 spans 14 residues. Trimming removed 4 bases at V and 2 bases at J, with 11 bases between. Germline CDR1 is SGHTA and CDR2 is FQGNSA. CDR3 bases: TGTGCCAGCAGCTCCGAGACGGAGAACTATGGCTACACCTTC. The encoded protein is CASSSETENYGYTF. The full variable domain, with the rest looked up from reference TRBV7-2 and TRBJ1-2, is GAGVSQSPSNKVTEKGKDVELRCDPISGHTALYWYRQSLGQGLEFLIYFQGNSAPDKSGLPSDRFSAERTGGSVSTLTIQRTQQEDSAVYLCASSSETENYGYTFGSGTRLTVV.

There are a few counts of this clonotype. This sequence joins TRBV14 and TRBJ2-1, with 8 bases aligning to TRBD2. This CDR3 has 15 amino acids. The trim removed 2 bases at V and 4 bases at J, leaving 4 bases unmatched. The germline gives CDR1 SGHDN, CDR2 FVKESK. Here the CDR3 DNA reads TGTGCCAGCAGCCAATACGGCGGGAGGTACAATGAGCAGTTCTTC. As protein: CASSQYGGRYNEQFF. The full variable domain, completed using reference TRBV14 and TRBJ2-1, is EAGVTQFPSHSVIEKGQTVTLRCDPISGHDNLYWYRRVMGKEIKFLLHFVKESKQDESGMPNNRFLAERTGGTYSTLKVQPAELEDSGVYFCASSQYGGRYNEQFFGPGTRLTVL.

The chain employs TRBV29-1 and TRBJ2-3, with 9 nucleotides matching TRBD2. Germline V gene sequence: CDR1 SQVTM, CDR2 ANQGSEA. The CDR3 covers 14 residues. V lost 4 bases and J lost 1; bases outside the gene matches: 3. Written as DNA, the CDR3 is TGCAGCGTTGGTATAGCGGGAGGCACAGATACGCAGTATTTT. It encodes CSVGIAGGTDTQYF.

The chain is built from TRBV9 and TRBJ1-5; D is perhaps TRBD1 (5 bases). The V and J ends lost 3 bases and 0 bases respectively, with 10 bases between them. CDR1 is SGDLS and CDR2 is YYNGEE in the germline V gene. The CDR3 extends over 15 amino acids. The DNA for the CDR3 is TGTGCCAGCAGCGGAGGGGACGGTAGCAATCAGCCCCAGCATTTT. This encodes CASSGGDGSNQPQHF.

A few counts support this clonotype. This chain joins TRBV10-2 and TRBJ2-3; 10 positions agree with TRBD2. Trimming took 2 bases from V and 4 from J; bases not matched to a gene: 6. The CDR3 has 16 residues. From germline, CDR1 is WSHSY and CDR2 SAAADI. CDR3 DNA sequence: TGCGCCAGCAGTGAGGTTAGCGGGGGGCCCCCAGATACGCAGTATTTT. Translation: CASSEVSGGPPDTQYF.

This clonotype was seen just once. The CDR3 loop reads CASSLSQGASNQPQHF. CDR3 in DNA: TGTGCCAGCAGCTTAAGCCAGGGGGCGTCCAATCAGCCCCAGCATTTT. The gene calls are TRBV7-9 and TRBJ1-5, with 8 positions matching TRBD1. The V segment lost 2 bases and the J segment 3 bases; nucleotides outside the gene matches: 6. Germline loops: CDR1 SEHNR, CDR2 FQNEAQ (reference sequence). This CDR3 region has 16 residues. The whole variable domain, filled in from reference TRBV7-9 and TRBJ1-5, reads DTGVSQNPRHKITKRGQNVTFRCDPISEHNRLYWYRQTLGQGPEFLTYFQNEAQLEKSRLLSDRFSAERPKGSFSTLEIQRTEQGDSAMYLCASSLSQGASNQPQHFGDGTRLSIL.

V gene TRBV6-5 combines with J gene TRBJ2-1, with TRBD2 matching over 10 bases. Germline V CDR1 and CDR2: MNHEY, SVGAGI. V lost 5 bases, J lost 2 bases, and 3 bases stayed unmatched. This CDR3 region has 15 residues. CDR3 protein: CASSESGRAYNEQFF. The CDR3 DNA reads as TGTGCCAGCAGTGAAAGCGGGAGGGCCTACAATGAGCAGTTCTTC.

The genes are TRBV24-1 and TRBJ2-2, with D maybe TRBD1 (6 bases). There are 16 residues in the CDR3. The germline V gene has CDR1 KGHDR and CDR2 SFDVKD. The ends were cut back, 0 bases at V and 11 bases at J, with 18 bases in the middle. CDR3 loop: CATSDLGAGTHQELFF. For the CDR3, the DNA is TGTGCCACCAGTGATTTGGGGGCAGGGACACATCAAGAGCTGTTTTTT.

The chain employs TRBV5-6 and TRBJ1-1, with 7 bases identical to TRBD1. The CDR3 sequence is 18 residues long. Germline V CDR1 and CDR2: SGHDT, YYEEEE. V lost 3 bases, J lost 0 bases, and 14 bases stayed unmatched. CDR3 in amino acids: CASSSRYTGVPVNTEAFF. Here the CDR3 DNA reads TGTGCCAGCAGCTCCCGATATACAGGGGTGCCGGTGAACACTGAAGCTTTCTTT.

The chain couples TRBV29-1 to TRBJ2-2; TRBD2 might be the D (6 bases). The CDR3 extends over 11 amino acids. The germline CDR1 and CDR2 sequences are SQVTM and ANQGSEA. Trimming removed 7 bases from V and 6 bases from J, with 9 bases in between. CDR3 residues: CSAGEAGELFF. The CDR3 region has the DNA TGCAGCGCGGGAGAGGCCGGGGAGCTGTTTTTT.

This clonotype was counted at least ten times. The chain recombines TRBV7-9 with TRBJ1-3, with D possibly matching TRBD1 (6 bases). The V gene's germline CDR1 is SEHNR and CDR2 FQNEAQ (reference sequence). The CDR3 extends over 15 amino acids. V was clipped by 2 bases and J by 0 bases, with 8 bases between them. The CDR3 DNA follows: TGTGCCAGCAGCTTACAGGGGATCTCTGGAAACACCATATATTTT. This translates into CASSLQGISGNTIYF.

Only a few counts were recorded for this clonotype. CDR3 bases: TGTGCCAGCAGCTCGACGACACGTTATGGCTACACCTTC. Translation: CASSSTTRYGYTF. The rearrangement uses TRBV5-5 and TRBJ1-2; the D is unclear. Germline V CDR1 and CDR2: SGHKS, YYEKEE (reference sequence). Trimming removed 3 bases at V and 5 bases at J, with 11 bases between. CDR3 length: 13 residues.

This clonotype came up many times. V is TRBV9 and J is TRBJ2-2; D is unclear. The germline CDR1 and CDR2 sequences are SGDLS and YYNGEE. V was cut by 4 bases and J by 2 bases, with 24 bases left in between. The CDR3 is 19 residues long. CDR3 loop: CASSPRLTQWTANTGELFF. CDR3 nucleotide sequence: TGTGCCAGCAGCCCACGTTTAACGCAGTGGACGGCTAACACCGGGGAGCTGTTTTTT.

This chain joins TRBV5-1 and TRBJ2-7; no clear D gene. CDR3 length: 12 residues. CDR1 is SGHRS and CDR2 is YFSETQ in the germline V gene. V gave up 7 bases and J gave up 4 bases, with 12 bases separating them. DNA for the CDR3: TGCGCCAGCTCTGACGGCGCTTACGAGCAGTACTTC. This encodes CASSDGAYEQYF. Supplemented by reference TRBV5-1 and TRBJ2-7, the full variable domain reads KAGVTQTPRYLIKTRGQQVTLSCSPISGHRSVSWYQQTPGQGLQFLFEYFSETQRNKGNFPGRFSGRQFSNSRSEMNVSTLELGDSALYLCASSDGAYEQYFGPGTRLTVT.